This passage covers 18 T cell receptor beta chains from one sample sequenced in a study of blood T cells in healthy people across ages (dated by TCRdb to 2013 to 2016). Library creation used 5' RACE. These reads were obtained on an Illumina HiSeq 2500. The second PCR ran for about 7 to 11 cycles and used a J-beta primer mix along with a sample-barcoded 5' primer. TCRdb cleaned the public reads at Q25 with fastp, built clones with MiXCR and kept in-frame beta chains. Identical CDR3 proteins give one entry, which carries the most common genes and DNA. In all, the sample holds hundreds of thousands of distinct CDR3 sequences, and roughly 49% of those were seen once. The top ten clonotypes cover roughly a third of the sample. The source material was blood. The receptors were sampled from an older woman in good health.

The chain is built from TRBV20-1 and TRBJ2-2, with TRBD2 identical over 10 bases. The germline V gene has CDR1 DFQATT and CDR2 SNEGSKA (reference sequence). This CDR3 has 19 amino acids. Losses at the gene ends were 4 bases for V and 5 bases for J; bases not matched to a gene: 19. The CDR3 loop reads CSAILPWRAGGPGTGELFF. The CDR3 coding sequence is TGCAGTGCTATTCTCCCGTGGAGAGCGGGAGGGCCAGGGACCGGGGAGCTGTTTTTT.

This clonotype was counted only a few times. The CDR3: CASSDLLNTEAFF. As DNA, the CDR3 is TGTGCCAGCAGTGACCTCCTGAACACTGAAGCTTTCTTT. The chain uses TRBV2 and TRBJ1-1, with D uncertain. Germline V gene lookup returns CDR1 SNHLY and CDR2 FYNNEI. CDR3 length equals 13 residues. The V gene lost 3 bases and the J gene lost 0 bases, with 5 bases spanning the gap.

The chain joins TRBV5-1 to TRBJ2-1; 8 bases line up with TRBD2. Germline V gene data show CDR1 as SGHRS and CDR2 as YFSETQ. The V and J ends lost 6 bases and 8 bases, in that order; junction bases with no gene match: 13. This CDR3 region has 15 residues. The CDR3 DNA reads TGCGCCAGCAAAAAGGTATCGGGAGGGGGTGATGAGCAGTTCTTC. This translates into CASKKVSGGGDEQFF.

This clonotype appeared many times. The chain carries TRBV20-1 and TRBJ2-1; D call uncertain. CDR1 and CDR2 from the germline V gene are DFQATT and SNEGSKA (reference sequence). The CDR3 has 12 amino acids. V was trimmed by 1 base and J by 2 bases, leaving 3 bases between them. CDR3: CSARGPYNEQFF. The DNA for the CDR3 is TGCAGTGCTAGAGGCCCCTACAATGAGCAGTTCTTC.

The CDR3 bases are TGTGCCACCAGTGTGGCAGGAAGCTACGAGCAGTACTTC. This sequence encodes CATSVAGSYEQYF. The gene calls are TRBV24-1 and TRBJ2-7; no reliable D call. Germline V gene lookup returns CDR1 KGHDR and CDR2 SFDVKD. The CDR3 totals 13 residues. V lost 5 bases and J 3 bases, leaving 10 bases between the germline ends.

The sample holds a few counts of this clonotype. The chain carries TRBV15 and TRBJ2-1; 11 bases map to TRBD2. V was pared by 0 bases and J by 9 bases, with 7 bases of the junction left unmatched. CDR3 size: 16 residues. CDR1 and CDR2 from the germline V gene are LNHNV and YYDKDF (reference sequence). The CDR3 sequence: CATSRDLVLAGVEQFF. In DNA form, the CDR3 reads TGTGCCACCAGCAGAGATCTCGTACTAGCGGGAGTTGAGCAGTTCTTC. Variable domain in full (rest from reference TRBV15 and TRBJ2-1): DAMVIQNPRYQVTQFGKPVTLSCSQTLNHNVMYWYQQKSSQAPKLLFHYYDKDFNNEADTPDNFQSRRPNTSFCFLDIRSPGLGDTAMYLCATSRDLVLAGVEQFFGPGTRLTVL.

The chain employs TRBV7-2 and TRBJ2-3; D is uncertain. Per germline, CDR1 SGHTA and CDR2 FQGNSA. Trimming took 9 bases from V and 4 from J, leaving 26 bases between them. CDR3 length equals 17 residues. The CDR3 protein is CASSRLTSPPSPDTQYF. The CDR3 DNA is TGTGCCAGTTCCCGTCTGACCTCACCCCCGTCCCCAGATACGCAGTATTTT.

This CDR3 reads CASSKNEGPYEQYF. In DNA, the CDR3 is TGTGCCAGCAGCAAAAATGAGGGGCCCTACGAGCAGTACTTC. The chain links TRBV6-6 to TRBJ2-7; D possibly matches TRBD1 or TRBD2 (5 bases each). V was trimmed by 6 bases and J by 2 bases, leaving 14 bases between them. In germline, CDR1 is MNHNY, CDR2 SVGAGI (reference sequence). This CDR3 contains 14 residues.

V and J are TRBV7-9 and TRBJ2-7; D remains unclear. Trimming left V 3 bases short and J 3 bases short, with 9 bases between. CDR3 length: 13 residues. Germline V CDR1 and CDR2: SEHNR, FQNEAQ (reference sequence). In DNA, the CDR3 is TGTGCCAGCAGCTTCTCAGGATTCTACGAGCAGTACTTC. It codes for CASSFSGFYEQYF.

This clonotype was recorded a few times. The chain couples TRBV24-1 to TRBJ2-3, with 7 bases fitting TRBD1. V lost 3 bases, J lost 0 bases, and 2 bases stayed unmatched. Looked up from germline, CDR1 is KGHDR and CDR2 is SFDVKD. The CDR3 is 15 amino acids. The CDR3, as DNA: TGTGCCACCAGTGATCCGACAGGGAGCACAGATACGCAGTATTTT. Translated: CATSDPTGSTDTQYF.

The chain employs TRBV5-1 and TRBJ2-7, with 11 nucleotides matching TRBD2. V dropped 3 bases and J dropped 3; count of bases not matched to a gene: 5. Germline V CDR1 and CDR2: SGHRS, YFSETQ. The length of the CDR3 is 15 residues. The CDR3 DNA is TGCGCCAGCAGCTCGCGGGGACTAGCGGACTACGAGCAGTACTTC. This encodes CASSSRGLADYEQYF.

This clonotype was seen ten or more times. This chain connects TRBV20-1 to TRBJ1-1, with TRBD1 matching 7 bases. V trimming: 6 bases; J trimming: 7 bases; junction bases outside the gene matches: 5. Germline lookup yields CDR1 DFQATT and CDR2 SNEGSKA (reference sequence). CDR3 size: 11 residues. CDR3 residues: CSATRGNEAFF. CDR3 nucleotide sequence: TGCAGTGCCACCAGGGGGAATGAAGCTTTCTTT.

In this sample, this clonotype turned up a few times. V and J are TRBV6-2 or TRBV6-3 and TRBJ2-7; D is possibly TRBD1 or TRBD2 (5 bases each). The V end lost 9 bases, the J end lost 2 bases, and 14 bases lay between the germline ends. Germline values: CDR1 MNHEY, CDR2 SVGEGT. The CDR3 is 13 amino acids. The CDR3 here is CASGVGAPYEQYF. The CDR3 DNA follows: TGTGCCAGTGGAGTCGGGGCTCCCTACGAGCAGTACTTC.

This clonotype was seen a few times. The chain couples TRBV7-2 to TRBJ1-4; D unresolved. This CDR3 is built from 14 residues. The germline gives CDR1 SGHTA, CDR2 FQGNSA. The ends were cut back, 1 base at V and 4 bases at J, with 7 bases in the middle. The CDR3 is CASSLGTDNEKLFF. CDR3 DNA sequence: TGTGCCAGCAGCTTAGGGACTGATAATGAAAAACTGTTTTTT.

CDR3 bases: TGCAGTGCTATTACAACAGATAACTATGGCTACACCTTC. This sequence encodes CSAITTDNYGYTF. The chain employs TRBV20-1 and TRBJ1-2; D uncertain. Germline V gene data show CDR1 as DFQATT and CDR2 as SNEGSKA (reference sequence). This CDR3 region has 13 residues. V was shortened by 4 bases and J by 1 base, with 10 bases between the two germline ends.

Only a few counts were recorded for this clonotype. The chain joins TRBV4-3 to TRBJ2-1, with TRBD2 matching 7 bases. The CDR3 runs 13 residues. The ends lost 1 base at V and 8 bases at J; junction bases unmatched: 2. Looked up from germline, CDR1 is LGHNA and CDR2 is YSLEER. The CDR3 is CASSQGEGDEQFF. CDR3 nucleotide sequence: TGCGCCAGCAGCCAAGGGGAGGGCGATGAGCAGTTCTTC.

For this clonotype: The conserved closing phenylalanine or tryptophan is absent in this CDR3, likely reflecting a read error. The chain recombines TRBV9 with TRBJ1-2, with D tentatively TRBD1 (5 bases). CDR1 SGDLS and CDR2 YYNGEE come from the germline V gene. This CDR3 spans 13 amino acids. Deletions cut 3 bases from V and 8 bases from J, with 14 bases between. The CDR3 sequence is CASSASWRDGYTI. The DNA of the CDR3 is TGTGCCAGCAGCGCCTCGTGGAGGGACGGCTACACCATC.

The CDR3 is CASSVGIPDEQFF. The CDR3 DNA sequence: TGTGCCAGCAGCGTAGGGATCCCCGATGAGCAGTTCTTC. This chain joins TRBV7-9 and TRBJ2-1; D unclear. The CDR3 has 13 amino acids. Germline V gives CDR1 SEHNR, CDR2 FQNEAQ (reference sequence). Trimming left V 5 bases short and J 8 bases short, with 13 bases between.